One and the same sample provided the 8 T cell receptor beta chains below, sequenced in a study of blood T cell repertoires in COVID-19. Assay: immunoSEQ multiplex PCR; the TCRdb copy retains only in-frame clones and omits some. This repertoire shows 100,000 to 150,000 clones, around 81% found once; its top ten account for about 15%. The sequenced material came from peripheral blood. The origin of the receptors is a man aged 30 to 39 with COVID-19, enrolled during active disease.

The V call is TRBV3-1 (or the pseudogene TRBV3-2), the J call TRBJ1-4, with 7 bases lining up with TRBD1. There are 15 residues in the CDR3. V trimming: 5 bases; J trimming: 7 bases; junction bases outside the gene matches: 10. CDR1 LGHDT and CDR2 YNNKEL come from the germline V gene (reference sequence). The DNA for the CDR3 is TGTGCCAGCAGCTTAACAGGGGCGGCCCGTGAAAAACTGTTTTTT. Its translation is CASSLTGAAREKLFF.

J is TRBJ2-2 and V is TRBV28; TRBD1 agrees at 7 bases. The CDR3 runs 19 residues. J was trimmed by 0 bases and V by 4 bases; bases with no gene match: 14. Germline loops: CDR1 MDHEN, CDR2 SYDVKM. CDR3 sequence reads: CASSSPTDRQGSNTGELFF. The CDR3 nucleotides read TGTGCCAGCAGTTCACCAACCGACCGACAGGGATCGAACACCGGGGAGCTGTTTTTT.

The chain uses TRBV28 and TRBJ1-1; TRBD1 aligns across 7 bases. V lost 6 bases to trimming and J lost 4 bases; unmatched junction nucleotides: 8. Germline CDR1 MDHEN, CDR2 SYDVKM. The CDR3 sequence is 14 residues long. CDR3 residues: CASRETGLGTEAFF. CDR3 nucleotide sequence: TGTGCCAGCAGAGAGACAGGGCTAGGCACTGAAGCTTTCTTT. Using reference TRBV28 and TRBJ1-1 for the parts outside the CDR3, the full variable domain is DVKVTQSSRYLVKRTGEKVFLECVQDMDHENMFWYRQDPGLGLRLIYFSYDVKMKEKGDIPEGYSVSREKKERFSLILESASTNQTSMYLCASRETGLGTEAFFGQGTRLTVV.

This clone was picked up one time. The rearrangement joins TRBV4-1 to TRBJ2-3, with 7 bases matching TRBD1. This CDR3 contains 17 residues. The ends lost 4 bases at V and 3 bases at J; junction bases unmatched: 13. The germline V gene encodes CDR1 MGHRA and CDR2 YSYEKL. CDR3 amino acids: CASSRAPTQGITDTQYF. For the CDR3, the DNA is TGCGCCAGCAGCCGCGCCCCGACACAGGGGATTACAGATACGCAGTATTTT.

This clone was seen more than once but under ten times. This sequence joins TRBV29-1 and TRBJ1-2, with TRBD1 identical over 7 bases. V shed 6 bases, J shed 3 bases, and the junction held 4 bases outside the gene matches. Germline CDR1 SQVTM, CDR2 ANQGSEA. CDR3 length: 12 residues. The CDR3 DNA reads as TGCAGCGTAGGAGGGACAGACTATGGCTACACCTTC. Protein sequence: CSVGGTDYGYTF.

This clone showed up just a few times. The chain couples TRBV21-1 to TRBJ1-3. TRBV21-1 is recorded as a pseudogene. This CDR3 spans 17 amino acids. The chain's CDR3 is CASSKDSKVSSGNTIYF. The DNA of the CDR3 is TGTGCCAGCAGCAAAGATAGCAAGGTTAGCTCTGGAAACACCATATATTTT.

The CDR3 loop reads CASSQLAGGGGELFF. The CDR3 nucleotides are TGCGCCAGCAGCCAACTAGCGGGAGGCGGCGGGGAGCTGTTTTTT. The chain employs TRBV4-1 and TRBJ2-2, with 11 bases identical to TRBD2. The CDR3 spans 15 residues. V lost 2 bases and J lost 7; bases outside the gene matches: 3. CDR1 and CDR2 from the germline V gene are MGHRA and YSYEKL.

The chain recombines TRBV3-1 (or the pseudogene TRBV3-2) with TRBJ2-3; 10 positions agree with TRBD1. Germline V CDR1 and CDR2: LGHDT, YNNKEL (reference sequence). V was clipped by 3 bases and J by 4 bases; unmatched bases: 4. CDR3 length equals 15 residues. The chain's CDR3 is CASSQGQGIADTQYF. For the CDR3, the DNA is TGTGCCAGCAGCCAGGGACAGGGGATCGCAGATACGCAGTATTTT.